The clone carrying this T cell receptor (beta chain) was observed once. Its antigen remains unidentified. Trimming removed 4 bases from V and 6 bases from J, with 22 bases in between. The CDR3 length is 16 residues. The source of the sample is a study of T cell repertoires in cytomegalovirus infection. On the study more broadly: Selected CMV epitopes included recently identified HLA-C-restricted ones as well as well-studied HLA-B-restricted ones. Public signatures in TCR beta pointed to CMV infection and matching HLA type.

General study points: Individuals carrying CMV plus the relevant HLA were identified by cumulative frequency of public TCR beta families. Ex vivo, HLA-C-restricted CMV-specific TCR beta clonotypes prevailed over the rest of the response.

TCRdb re-called the reads with MiXCR, one entry per CDR3 protein. The sample consists of some 800,000 distinct CDR3 sequences, about 29% of them appearing once. This receptor was identified in a human donor in good health (CMV status not recorded). Some clones in this sample may be carry-over from other donors' samples. Sequencing used cultured CD8+ T cells from PBMCs, obtained from culture after CMV antigen stimulation. The chain links TRBV12-3 or TRBV12-4 to TRBJ2-7; D may match TRBD1 or TRBD2 (5 bases each). The CDR3 here is CASSSKARDPGLEQYF. CDR3 coding DNA: TGTGCCAGCAGTTCCAAAGCCCGGGACCCTGGGCTCGAGCAGTACTTC.